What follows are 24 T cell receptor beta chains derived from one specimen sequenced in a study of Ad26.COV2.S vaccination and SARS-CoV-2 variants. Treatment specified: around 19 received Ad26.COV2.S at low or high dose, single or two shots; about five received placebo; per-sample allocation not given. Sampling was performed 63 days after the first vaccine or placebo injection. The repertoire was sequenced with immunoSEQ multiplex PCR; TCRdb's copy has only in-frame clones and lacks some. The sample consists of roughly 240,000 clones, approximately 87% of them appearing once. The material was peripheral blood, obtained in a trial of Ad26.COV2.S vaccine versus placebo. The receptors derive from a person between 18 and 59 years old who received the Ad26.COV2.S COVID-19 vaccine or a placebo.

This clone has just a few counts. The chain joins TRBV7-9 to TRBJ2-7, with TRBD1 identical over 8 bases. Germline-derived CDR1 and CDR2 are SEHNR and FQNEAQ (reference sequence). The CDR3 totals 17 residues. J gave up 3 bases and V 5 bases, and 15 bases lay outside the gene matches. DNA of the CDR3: TGTGCCAGCAGCGTTAGATCCGGGACAGGACGGATCTACGAGCAGTACTTC. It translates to CASSVRSGTGRIYEQYF.

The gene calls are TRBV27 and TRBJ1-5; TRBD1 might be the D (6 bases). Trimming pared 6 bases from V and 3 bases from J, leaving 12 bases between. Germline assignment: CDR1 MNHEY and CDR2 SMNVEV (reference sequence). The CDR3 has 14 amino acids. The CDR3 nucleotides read TGTGCCAGCAGCGTCAGACAGGCCAATCAGCCCCAGCATTTT. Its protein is CASSVRQANQPQHF.

The CDR3 DNA sequence: TGTGCCAGCAGGGGGACAGGGGGATCCTACGAGCAGTACTTC. This gives the protein CASRGTGGSYEQYF. The chain carries TRBV6-6 and TRBJ2-7; the match to TRBD1 covers 11 bases. CDR3 length: 14 amino acids. V shed 6 bases and J 1 base; nucleotides not matched to a gene: 2. Germline values: CDR1 MNHNY, CDR2 SVGAGI (reference sequence).

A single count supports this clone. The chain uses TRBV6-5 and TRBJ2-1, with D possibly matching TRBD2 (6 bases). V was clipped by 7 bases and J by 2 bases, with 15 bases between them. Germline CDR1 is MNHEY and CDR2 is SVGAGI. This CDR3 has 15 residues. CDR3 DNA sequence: TGTGCCAGCACCCCCGCCAGGGAGGCCTACAATGAGCAGTTCTTC. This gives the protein CASTPAREAYNEQFF.

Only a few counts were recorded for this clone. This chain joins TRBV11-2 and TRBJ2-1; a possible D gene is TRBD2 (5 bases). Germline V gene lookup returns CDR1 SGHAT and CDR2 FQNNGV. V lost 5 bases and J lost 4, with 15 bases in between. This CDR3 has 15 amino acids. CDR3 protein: CASSTRLERYNEQFF. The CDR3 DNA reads TGTGCCAGCAGCACCCGCTTAGAGCGGTACAATGAGCAGTTCTTC.

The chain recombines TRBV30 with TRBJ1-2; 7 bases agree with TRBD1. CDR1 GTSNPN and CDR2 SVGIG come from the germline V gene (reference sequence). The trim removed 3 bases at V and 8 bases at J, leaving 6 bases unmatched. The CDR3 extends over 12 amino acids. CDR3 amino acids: CAWRATGVGYTF. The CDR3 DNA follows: TGTGCCTGGAGGGCCACAGGGGTCGGCTACACCTTC.

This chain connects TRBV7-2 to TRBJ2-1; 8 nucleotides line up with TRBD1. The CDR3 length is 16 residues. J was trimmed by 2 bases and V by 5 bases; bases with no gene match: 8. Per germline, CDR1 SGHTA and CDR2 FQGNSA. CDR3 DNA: TGTGCCAGCAGCCCCCGGACAGGGCCTACCTACAATGAGCAGTTCTTC. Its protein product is CASSPRTGPTYNEQFF.

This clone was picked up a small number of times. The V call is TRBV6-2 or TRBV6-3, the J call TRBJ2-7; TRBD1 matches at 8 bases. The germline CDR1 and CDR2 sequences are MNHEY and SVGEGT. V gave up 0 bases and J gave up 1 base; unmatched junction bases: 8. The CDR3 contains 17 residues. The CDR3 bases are TGTGCCAGCAGTTACTCGAGTCTGGGACAGGTGTCCTACGAGCAGTACTTC. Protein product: CASSYSSLGQVSYEQYF.

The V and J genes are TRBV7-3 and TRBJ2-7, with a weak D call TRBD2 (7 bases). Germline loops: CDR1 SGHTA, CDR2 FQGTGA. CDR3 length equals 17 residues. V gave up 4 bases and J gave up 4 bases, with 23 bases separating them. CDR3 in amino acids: CASSSRLGGPVLYEQYF. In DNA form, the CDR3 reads TGTGCCAGCAGCTCCCGGCTCGGGGGGCCAGTTCTATACGAGCAGTACTTC.

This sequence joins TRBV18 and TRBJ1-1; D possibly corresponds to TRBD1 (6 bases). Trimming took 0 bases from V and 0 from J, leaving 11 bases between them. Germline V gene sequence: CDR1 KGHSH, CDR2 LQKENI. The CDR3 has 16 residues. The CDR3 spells CASSPPGQRMNTEAFF. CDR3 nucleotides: TGTGCCAGCTCACCACCAGGACAGAGAATGAACACTGAAGCTTTCTTT.

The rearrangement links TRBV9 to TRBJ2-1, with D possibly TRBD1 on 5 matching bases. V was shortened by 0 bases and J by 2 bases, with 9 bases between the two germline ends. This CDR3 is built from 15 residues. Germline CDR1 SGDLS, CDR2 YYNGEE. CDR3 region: CASSVVGATYNEQFF. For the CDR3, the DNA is TGTGCCAGCAGCGTAGTAGGGGCAACCTACAATGAGCAGTTCTTC.

The CDR3 spells CASSQDEGQGWTEAFF. The CDR3 region has the DNA TGCGCCAGCAGCCAAGACGAGGGACAGGGTTGGACTGAAGCTTTCTTT. The chain employs TRBV4-3 and TRBJ1-1; 9 positions match TRBD1. CDR1 is LGHNA and CDR2 is YSLEER in the germline V gene. The V gene end was trimmed by 0 bases and the J gene end by 5 bases; junction bases not matched to a gene: 7. CDR3 length equals 16 residues.

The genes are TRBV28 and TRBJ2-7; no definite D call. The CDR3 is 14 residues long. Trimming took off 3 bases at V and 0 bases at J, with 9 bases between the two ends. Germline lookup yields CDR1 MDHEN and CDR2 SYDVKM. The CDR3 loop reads CASSFEGISYEQYF. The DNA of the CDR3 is TGTGCCAGCAGTTTCGAAGGAATCTCCTACGAGCAGTACTTC. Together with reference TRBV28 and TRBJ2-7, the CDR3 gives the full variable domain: DVKVTQSSRYLVKRTGEKVFLECVQDMDHENMFWYRQDPGLGLRLIYFSYDVKMKEKGDIPEGYSVSREKKERFSLILESASTNQTSMYLCASSFEGISYEQYFGPGTRLTVT.

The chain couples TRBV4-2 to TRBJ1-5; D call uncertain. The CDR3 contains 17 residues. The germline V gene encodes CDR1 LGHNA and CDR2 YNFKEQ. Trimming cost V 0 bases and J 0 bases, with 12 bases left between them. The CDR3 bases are TGTGCCAGCAGCCAAGAGTCGAATGGAAATAGCAATCAGCCCCAGCATTTT. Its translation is CASSQESNGNSNQPQHF.

The DNA of the CDR3 is TGTGCCAGCAGCTTAGACAGGGGACTTTATGGCTACACCTTC. This sequence encodes CASSLDRGLYGYTF. This sequence joins TRBV11-2 and TRBJ1-2; maybe TRBD1 (6 bases). Trimming cost V 0 bases and J 5 bases, with 10 bases left between them. The CDR3 runs to 14 residues. The V gene's germline CDR1 is SGHAT and CDR2 FQNNGV.

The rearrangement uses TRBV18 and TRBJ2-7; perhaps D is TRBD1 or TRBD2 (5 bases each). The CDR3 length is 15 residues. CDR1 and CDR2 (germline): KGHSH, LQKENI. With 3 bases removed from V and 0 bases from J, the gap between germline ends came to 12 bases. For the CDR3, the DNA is TGTGCCAGCTCACCCGGGACGTTTAGCTCCTACGAGCAGTACTTC. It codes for CASSPGTFSSYEQYF.

CDR3 in amino acids: CASSQDKGRRASNSGNTIYF. CDR3 coding DNA: TGCGCCAGCAGCCAAGATAAGGGACGGAGAGCGTCCAACTCTGGAAACACCATATATTTT. The chain is built from TRBV4-1 and TRBJ1-3; tentative D call: TRBD1 (5 bases). In germline, CDR1 is MGHRA, CDR2 YSYEKL. The CDR3 is 20 residues long. V was trimmed by 0 bases and J by 0 bases, leaving 21 bases between them.

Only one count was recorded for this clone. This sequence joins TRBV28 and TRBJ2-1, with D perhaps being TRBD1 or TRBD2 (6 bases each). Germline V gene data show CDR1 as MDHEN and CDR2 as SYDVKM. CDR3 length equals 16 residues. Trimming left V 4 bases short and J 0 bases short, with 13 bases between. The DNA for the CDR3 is TGTGCCAGCAGTTCACCGGGGGCAGCCTCCTACAATGAGCAGTTCTTC. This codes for CASSSPGAASYNEQFF. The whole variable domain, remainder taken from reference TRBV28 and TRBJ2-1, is DVKVTQSSRYLVKRTGEKVFLECVQDMDHENMFWYRQDPGLGLRLIYFSYDVKMKEKGDIPEGYSVSREKKERFSLILESASTNQTSMYLCASSSPGAASYNEQFFGPGTRLTVL.

CDR3 region: CASTTEGSTREDTQYF. As DNA, the CDR3 is TGTGCCAGCACGACTGAGGGCTCAACTAGAGAAGATACGCAGTATTTT. V gene TRBV27 combines with J gene TRBJ2-3; possibly TRBD2 for D (5 bases). V lost 7 bases and J lost 5, with 22 bases in between. The CDR3 totals 16 residues. CDR1 is MNHEY, CDR2 SMNVEV, per germline (reference sequence).

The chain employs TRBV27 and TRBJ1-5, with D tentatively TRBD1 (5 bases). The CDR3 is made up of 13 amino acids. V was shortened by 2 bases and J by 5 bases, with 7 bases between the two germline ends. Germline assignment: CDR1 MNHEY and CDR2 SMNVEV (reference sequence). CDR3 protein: CASSLGGYQPQHF. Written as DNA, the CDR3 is TGTGCCAGCAGTTTAGGGGGGTATCAGCCCCAGCATTTT.

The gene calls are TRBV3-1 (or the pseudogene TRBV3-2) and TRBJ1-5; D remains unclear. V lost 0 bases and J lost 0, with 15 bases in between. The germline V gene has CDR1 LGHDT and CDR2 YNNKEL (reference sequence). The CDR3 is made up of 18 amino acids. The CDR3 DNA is TGTGCCAGCAGCCAAGATGACTTAACGCCTTATAGCAATCAGCCCCAGCATTTT. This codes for CASSQDDLTPYSNQPQHF.

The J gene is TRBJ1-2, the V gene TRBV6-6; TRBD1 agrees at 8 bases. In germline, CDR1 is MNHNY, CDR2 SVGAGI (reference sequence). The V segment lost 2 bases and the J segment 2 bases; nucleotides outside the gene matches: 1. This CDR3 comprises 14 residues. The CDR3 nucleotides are TGTGCCAGCAGTTACGCAGGGGGCAACTATGGCTACACCTTC. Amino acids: CASSYAGGNYGYTF.

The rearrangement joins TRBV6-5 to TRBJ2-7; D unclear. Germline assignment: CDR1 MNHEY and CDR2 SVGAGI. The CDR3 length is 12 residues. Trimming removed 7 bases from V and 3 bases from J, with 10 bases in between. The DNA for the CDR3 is TGTGCCAGCAACGCTTTGGGCTACGAGCAGTACTTC. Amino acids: CASNALGYEQYF.

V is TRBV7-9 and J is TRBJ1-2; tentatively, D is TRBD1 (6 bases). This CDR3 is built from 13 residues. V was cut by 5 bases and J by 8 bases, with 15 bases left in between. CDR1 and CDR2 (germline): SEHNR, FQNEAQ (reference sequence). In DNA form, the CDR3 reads TGTGCCAGCAGCCCCATGGGGGCTGGCGGCTACACCTTC. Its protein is CASSPMGAGGYTF. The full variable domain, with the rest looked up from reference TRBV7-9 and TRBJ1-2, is DTGVSQNPRHKITKRGQNVTFRCDPISEHNRLYWYRQTLGQGPEFLTYFQNEAQLEKSRLLSDRFSAERPKGSFSTLEIQRTEQGDSAMYLCASSPMGAGGYTFGSGTRLTVV.